This paragraph reports one TCR beta chain. The entry originates in a study of control samples from healthy donors and cancer patients. The protocol was immunoSEQ multiplex PCR, while the TCRdb copy is restricted to in-frame clones and leaves out a portion. This table holds roughly 140,000 clones, about 93% found once. Germline V CDR1 and CDR2: MNHNY, SVGAGI (reference sequence). V lost 5 bases and J 3 bases, leaving 11 bases between the germline ends. The CDR3 covers 15 residues. This rearrangement joins TRBV6-6 to TRBJ1-6; D call uncertain. The receptor was derived from a man in his fifties in good health. Input material: blood. CDR3 DNA: TGTGCCAGCAGTCCAGACGTTTACTATAATTCACCCCTCCACTTT. The encoded protein is CASSPDVYYNSPLHF.